This T cell receptor (beta chain) was sequenced in a study of OX40 agonist ivuxolimab in advanced cancers. The overall study: Subjects had a mean age of about 65 years, with a range of about 20 to 85; less than 90% were male.

Generated by immunoSEQ multiplex PCR, the TCRdb table keeps only in-frame clones and is missing some. The sample holds 90,000 to 150,000 clones; roughly nine tenths are singletons and the top ten take approximately 0.55%. Between the trimmed V and J ends, which lost 5 bases and 0 bases, there was a span of 15 bases. Germline V gives CDR1 SGHRS, CDR2 YFSETQ. This CDR3 spans 15 amino acids. Exclusion of a patient followed from autoimmune disease history or systemic immunosuppression. The TCR sequence derives from an adult with an advanced solid tumor such as melanoma, head and neck, liver or kidney cancer. V gene TRBV5-1 combines with J gene TRBJ2-7; D unresolved. This specimen consisted of CD4+ or CD8+ T cells sorted from blood, obtained in a trial of the OX40 agonist ivuxolimab. In nucleotides, the CDR3 is TGCGCCAGCAGTCGGATCTTTCAAAGCTCCTACGAGCAGTACTTC. Protein: CASSRIFQSSYEQYF.